The source of this T cell receptor beta chain is a study of blood T cell repertoires in COVID-19. Study-level information: Whether acute or convalescent, the COVID-19 samples came from the United States, Italy and Spain. The cDNA or gDNA used as material had been derived from T cells, B-cell-depleted T cells, or PBMCs.

Germline loops: CDR1 SGHNT, CDR2 YENEEA. CDR3 size: 12 residues. Trimming cost V 5 bases and J 8 bases, with 9 bases left between them. The assay was immunoSEQ multiplex PCR, and TCRdb's table has in-frame clones only and misses some. Among approximately 220,000 clones listed, about 88% were seen once. Participants, about 18 to 95 years old, spanned some 23 US areas. Exposed enrollees had met someone with a PCR-confirmed or clinician-diagnosed COVID-19 case at some point within the 2 weeks before study entry. The genes are TRBV11-3 and TRBJ1-4; D gene uncertain. Sequencing input: PBMCs or T cells enriched from blood (not recorded which). The TCR sequence derives from a woman in her twenties or thirties who had been exposed to COVID-19. The CDR3 DNA reads as TGTGCCAGCAGCCCGGAGGGAGAAAAACTGTTTTTT. This codes for CASSPEGEKLFF.